This entry concerns a single TCR beta chain. The CDR3 has 15 residues. Trimming removed 4 bases at V and 2 bases at J, with 12 bases between. In germline, CDR1 is MNHEY, CDR2 SVGAGI. This sample was included in a study of blood T cell repertoires in COVID-19. Generated by immunoSEQ multiplex PCR, the TCRdb table keeps only in-frame clones and is missing some. The sample shows 350,000 or so clones, 85% to 90% of them seen only once. This chain connects TRBV6-5 to TRBJ1-3, with D maybe TRBD1 (5 bases). The sample taken for sequencing was PBMCs or T cells enriched from blood (not recorded which). The sequence derives from a woman in her 30s who had been exposed to COVID-19. The CDR3 DNA is TGTGCCAGCAGTTCCTTGGTAGGGGCTGGAAACACCATATATTTT. Translating gives CASSSLVGAGNTIYF.